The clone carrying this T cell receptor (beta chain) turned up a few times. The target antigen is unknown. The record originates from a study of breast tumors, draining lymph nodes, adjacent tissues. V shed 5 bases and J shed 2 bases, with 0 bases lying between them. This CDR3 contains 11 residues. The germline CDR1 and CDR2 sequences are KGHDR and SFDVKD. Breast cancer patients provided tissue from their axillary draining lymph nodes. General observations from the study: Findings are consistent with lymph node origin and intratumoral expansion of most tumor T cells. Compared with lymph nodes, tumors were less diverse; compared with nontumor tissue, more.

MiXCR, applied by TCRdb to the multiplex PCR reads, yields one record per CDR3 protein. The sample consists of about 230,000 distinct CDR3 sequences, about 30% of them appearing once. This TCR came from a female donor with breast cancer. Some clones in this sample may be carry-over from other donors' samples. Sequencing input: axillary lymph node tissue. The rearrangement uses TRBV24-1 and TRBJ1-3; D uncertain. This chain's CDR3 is CATSAGNTIYF. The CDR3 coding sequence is TGTGCCACCAGTGCTGGAAACACCATATATTTT.